This T cell receptor beta chain stems from a study of cytomegalovirus exposure and HLA in healthy donors. This CDR3 is 13 amino acids long. The V gene lost 1 base and the J gene lost 7 bases, with 10 bases spanning the gap. Germline-derived CDR1 and CDR2 are SGHDN and FVKESK. Here immunoSEQ multiplex PCR was the method, and the copy in TCRdb shows in-frame clones only, minus some. The sample includes 150,000 to 180,000 clones, 65% to 90% of them seen just once. Findings and limits, study-wide: In vitro experiments confirmed that three CMV-associated chains were specific for CMV antigens. Listed as cytomegalovirus-associated were 150 or so TCR beta chains.

In this sample, this clone turned up a few times. What it recognizes is unknown. This TCR was recovered from a man aged 18 to 29 in good health and CMV-seropositive. The V call is TRBV14, the J call TRBJ1-2; D is unclear. Sequencing was done on a sample of PBMCs. Here the CDR3 DNA reads TGTGCCAGCAGCCAAGCATCGGCGGGTGGCTACACCTTC. Protein product: CASSQASAGGYTF.